This TCR beta chain was profiled in a study of vaccination effects on CD4 cells after COVID-19. The overall study: A few convalescent patients were sampled early and late after vaccination.

This CDR3 region has 11 residues. V was pared by 6 bases and J by 6 bases, with 9 bases between. Looked up from germline, CDR1 is MDHEN and CDR2 is SYDVKM. This clone was seen a few times. What it recognizes is unknown. Produced via immunoSEQ multiplex PCR; TCRdb's table is partial and in-frame only. The sample contains tens of thousands of clones, less than 85% of which appear only once. Following a roughly 11-day culture, CD4+ T cells were purified. The individual was infected with SARS-CoV-2 between March and December 2020, as confirmed by PCR. Vaccination of participants consisted of two doses of either the BNT162b2 or mRNA-1273 vaccine. Both day 3 and day 7 saw half the medium replaced with IL-2 medium.

Sequenced material: CD4+ T cells from PBMCs cultured without peptide, taken after COVID-19 vaccination. The receptor was isolated from a human donor who had a prior SARS-CoV-2 infection. The chain couples TRBV28 to TRBJ2-7, with D uncertain. CDR3 amino acids: CASRYAREQYF. For the CDR3, the DNA is TGTGCCAGCAGATATGCGCGCGAGCAGTACTTC.